This T cell receptor beta chain came from a study of blood T cells in healthy people across ages. For the study at large: Template switching recovered approximately one barcoded beta molecule for every two T cells.

A word on this clonotype: Its cognate antigen is unknown.

Between the trimmed V and J ends, which lost 3 bases and 3 bases, there was a span of 7 bases. The length of the CDR3 is 12 residues. The V gene's germline CDR1 is DFQATT and CDR2 SNEGSKA (reference sequence). The study, taken as a whole, reports: The recorded TCR beta diversity per million T cells decreased in a roughly linear manner with age. Lack of knowledge of donor CMV status possibly confounded expanded clonotype changes.

A sample-barcoded 5' primer and a J-beta primer mix were used in a second PCR of about 6 to 11 cycles. Using its own MiXCR run on the 5' RACE reads, TCRdb lists one record per CDR3 protein. The table includes more than 550,000 distinct CDR3 sequences, 20% to 25% detected once. The chain couples TRBV20-1 to TRBJ2-3; no reliable D call. The sequence was collected from a man aged 65-85 years in good health. The sequenced sample consisted of blood. CDR3 in DNA: TGCAGTGCTAGTAAGGCTACAGATACGCAGTATTTT. It yields the protein CSASKATDTQYF.